The 25 T cell receptor beta chains below were found in one sample sequenced in a study of shared clonotypes between healthy human individuals. TCRdb's table, derived via immunoSEQ multiplex PCR, lists solely in-frame clones and lacks some. Of approximately 470,000 clones listed, about 84% were seen once; the top ten hold 12%. The sample comprised PBMCs. These receptors all come from a woman aged 35 to 49 in good health. Some clones in this sample may be carry-over from other donors' samples.

This clone was found a few times. Given a far larger clone just one base away, this is likely a sequencing read error. The sample holds other DNA sequences that translate to the same CDR3. This chain's CDR3 is CASRRTSGGPDTQYF. Written as DNA, the CDR3 is TGTGCCAGCAGGAGGACTAGCGGAGGACCGGATACGCAGTATTTT. V gene TRBV6-4 combines with J gene TRBJ2-3; 10 bases line up with TRBD2. The CDR3 runs to 15 residues. Unmatched junction bases numbered 9, after V lost 6 bases and J lost 6 bases. Per germline, CDR1 MRHNA and CDR2 SNTAGT.

The chain combines TRBV11-2 with TRBJ1-5; D remains ambiguous. The CDR3 is 14 amino acids. The germline V gene has CDR1 SGHAT and CDR2 FQNNGV. Trimming pared 1 base from V and 2 bases from J, leaving 6 bases between. In nucleotides, the CDR3 is TGTGCCAGCAGCTTAGTCGGGGGCAATCAGCCCCAGCATTTT. Protein: CASSLVGGNQPQHF.

In this sample, this clone turned up a few times. The chain uses TRBV28 and TRBJ2-5, with D possibly called TRBD1 or TRBD2 (5 bases each). This CDR3 region has 13 residues. V was shortened by 7 bases and J by 0 bases, with 9 bases between the two germline ends. Germline V gene data show CDR1 as MDHEN and CDR2 as SYDVKM. As DNA, the CDR3 is TGTGCCAGCACTAGGGGAGACCAAGAGACCCAGTACTTC. This sequence encodes CASTRGDQETQYF.

Concerning this clone: The junction shows a germline mismatch at one end, possibly a read error. The chain employs TRBV7-6 and TRBJ2-1; possibly TRBD2 for D (5 bases). Germline CDR1 and CDR2: SGHVS and FNYEAQ. This CDR3 has 15 residues. DNA for the CDR3: TGTGTCAGCAGCTTGGACGGGGAAGCCTACAATGGGCAGTTCTTC. Protein sequence: CVSSLDGEAYNGQFF.

This clone turned up a few times. The rearrangement joins TRBV6-1 to TRBJ1-5; D is unclear. The CDR3 has 16 amino acids. Trimming cost V 2 bases and J 3 bases, with 14 bases left between them. CDR1 is MNHNS and CDR2 is SASEGT in the germline V gene. The chain's CDR3 is CASSEPETGFNQPQHF. In DNA, the CDR3 is TGTGCCAGCAGTGAACCGGAGACGGGGTTCAATCAGCCCCAGCATTTT.

The V gene is TRBV28, the J gene TRBJ2-1; maybe TRBD2 (6 bases). The CDR3 has 15 amino acids. Looked up from germline, CDR1 is MDHEN and CDR2 is SYDVKM. Trimming cost V 6 bases and J 2 bases, with 14 bases left between them. CDR3 nucleotides: TGTGCCAGCAGATTTGAACTAGCAGCCTACAATGAGCAGTTCTTC. It is translated as CASRFELAAYNEQFF.

Concerning this clone: A far more abundant clone sits one base away, making this likely a read error. Distinct nucleotide sequences in the sample also encode this CDR3. The chain recombines TRBV29-1 with TRBJ1-4; 7 positions agree with TRBD1. CDR1 and CDR2 (germline): SQVTM, ANQGSEA. The CDR3 has 13 amino acids. The CDR3 is CSVEVGGDEKLFF. The CDR3 DNA follows: TGCAGCGTTGAAGTAGGGGGCGATGAAAAATTGTTTTTT.

The rearrangement uses TRBV25-1 and TRBJ1-2; 7 positions agree with TRBD1. The CDR3 loop spans 14 amino acids. Germline trimming cut 9 bases from V and 8 bases from J; bases unmatched to any gene: 15. Germline V gene data show CDR1 as MGHDK and CDR2 as SYGVNS. DNA of the CDR3: TGTGCCAGTCGCTATCACGACAGGGCTGGAGGCTACACCTTC. Encoded protein: CASRYHDRAGGYTF.

The chain joins TRBV4-2 to TRBJ2-1; possible D gene TRBD2, 5 bases. Germline V gene lookup returns CDR1 LGHNA and CDR2 YNFKEQ. V was cut by 3 bases and J by 7 bases, with 16 bases left in between. The CDR3 extends over 15 amino acids. The CDR3, as DNA: TGTGCCAGCAGCCAGTGGGCGGAACGGGGTAATGAGCAGTTCTTC. As protein: CASSQWAERGNEQFF.

This chain joins TRBV9 and TRBJ2-5; 9 bases align to TRBD2. This CDR3 contains 16 residues. The V and J ends lost 0 bases and 5 bases, in that order; junction bases with no gene match: 8. Germline V lookup: CDR1 SGDLS, CDR2 YYNGEE. Here the CDR3 reads CASSVGSLAGVETQYF. The DNA for the CDR3 is TGTGCCAGCAGCGTAGGCTCGTTAGCGGGAGTGGAGACCCAGTACTTC. The full variable domain, its missing parts supplied by reference TRBV9 and TRBJ2-5, is DSGVTQTPKHLITATGQRVTLRCSPRSGDLSVYWYQQSLDQGLQFLIQYYNGEERAKGNILERFSAQQFPDLHSELNLSSLELGDSALYFCASSVGSLAGVETQYFGPGTRLLVL.

V and J are TRBV30 and TRBJ2-1; the D gene is possibly TRBD1 (5 bases). Germline assignment: CDR1 GTSNPN and CDR2 SVGIG (reference sequence). CDR3 length: 14 amino acids. CDR3 in amino acids: CALQTGNEDNEQFF. The CDR3 DNA follows: TGTGCGCTTCAAACAGGTAACGAGGACAATGAGCAGTTCTTC.

This clone was detected once. The chain is built from TRBV5-1 and TRBJ1-4, with D hard to call. Germline V CDR1 and CDR2: SGHRS, YFSETQ. Trimming shortened V by 0 bases and J by 3 bases, and 6 bases separated the two germline ends. There are 14 residues in the CDR3. The CDR3 here is CASSLGASNEKLFF. The CDR3 bases are TGCGCCAGCAGCTTGGGGGCCTCTAATGAAAAACTGTTTTTT.

This clone was observed a single time. This chain joins TRBV4-2 and TRBJ2-1; 7 nucleotides align to TRBD2. Germline-derived CDR1 and CDR2 are LGHNA and YNFKEQ. The CDR3 loop spans 15 amino acids. Trimming took 1 base from V and 5 from J; bases not matched to a gene: 5. The CDR3 sequence: CASSQGERENNEQFF. CDR3 bases: TGTGCCAGCAGCCAAGGGGAGCGGGAAAACAATGAGCAGTTCTTC.

This chain connects TRBV7-9 to TRBJ2-1, with 12 nucleotides matching TRBD2. Germline V lookup: CDR1 SEHNR, CDR2 FQNEAQ (reference sequence). The CDR3 consists of 14 residues. V was pared by 5 bases and J by 9 bases, with 5 bases of the junction left unmatched. This chain's CDR3 is CASSRLAGDGEQFF. As DNA, the CDR3 is TGTGCCAGCAGCCGACTAGCGGGAGACGGTGAGCAGTTCTTC.

Of note for this clone: It is likely a read error: a sequence one base away is far more abundant. Other DNA sequences from this sample encode an identical CDR3 as well. The V and J genes are TRBV30 and TRBJ1-2, with D unclear. In germline, CDR1 is GTSNPN, CDR2 SVGIG (reference sequence). The CDR3 runs to 15 residues. CDR3 sequence: CACLWGSGEVHGYTF. The CDR3 DNA follows: TGTGCCTGCCTCTGGGGTTCCGGGGAAGTCCATGGCTATACCTTC.

The chain combines TRBV6-1 with TRBJ2-3; 8 bases are a match to TRBD1. Germline-derived CDR1 and CDR2 are MNHNS and SASEGT. This CDR3 spans 16 amino acids. Trimming removed 2 bases from V and 5 bases from J; junction bases left unmatched: 9. The DNA of the CDR3 is TGTGCCAGCAGTGAAAGGGTTACCACAGGGGGAGATACGCAGTATTTT. This sequence encodes CASSERVTTGGDTQYF.

The sample holds many counts of this clone. CDR3 coding DNA: TGTGCCAGCTCAGGCGGGACAGTACAAGAGACCCAGTACTTC. Its protein product is CASSGGTVQETQYF. The chain combines TRBV18 with TRBJ2-5, with D perhaps matching TRBD1 (7 bases). Trimming took off 5 bases at V and 2 bases at J, with 12 bases between the two ends. The CDR3 runs to 14 residues. Germline CDR1 reads KGHSH; CDR2 reads LQKENI. The entire variable domain, with the rest obtained from reference TRBV18 and TRBJ2-5, is as follows: NAGVMQNPRHLVRRRGQEARLRCSPMKGHSHVYWYRQLPEEGLKFMVYLQKENIIDESGMPKERFSAEFPKEGPSILRIQQVVRGDSAAYFCASSGGTVQETQYFGPGTRLLVL.

This sequence joins TRBV7-8 and TRBJ2-7; 11 nucleotides agree with TRBD2. The J segment lost 4 bases and the V segment lost 5 bases, leaving 16 bases of the junction unmatched. Looked up from germline, CDR1 is SGHVS and CDR2 is FQNEAQ. This CDR3 has 18 amino acids. CDR3 DNA sequence: TGTGCCAGCAGCACACAAGAGGGTAGCGGGAGGGCCGTTTACGAGCAGTACTTC. It encodes CASSTQEGSGRAVYEQYF.

In this sample, this clone turned up many times. The chain has TRBV19 and TRBJ2-5, with a possible D match to TRBD2 (6 bases). In germline, CDR1 is LNHDA, CDR2 SQIVND (reference sequence). CDR3 length: 14 amino acids. Trimming stripped 6 bases from V and 2 bases from J, with 13 bases between. The CDR3 loop reads CASREAGRQETQYF. The CDR3 coding sequence is TGTGCCAGTAGAGAGGCGGGACGGCAAGAGACCCAGTACTTC.

This clone showed up just once. V and J are TRBV4-2 and TRBJ2-1; TRBD2 agrees at 10 bases. The germline CDR1 and CDR2 sequences are LGHNA and YNFKEQ. J was trimmed by 7 bases and V by 3 bases; bases with no gene match: 6. The CDR3 is 15 amino acids. The chain's CDR3 is CASSQTGTSVNEQFF. In DNA, the CDR3 is TGTGCCAGCAGCCAGACCGGGACTAGCGTAAATGAGCAGTTCTTC.

The V call is TRBV7-2, the J call TRBJ2-7; 10 nucleotides align to TRBD2. The CDR3 extends over 17 amino acids. Germline V lookup: CDR1 SGHTA, CDR2 FQGNSA. V gave up 3 bases and J gave up 0 bases; unmatched junction bases: 8. In DNA, the CDR3 is TGTGCCAGCAGCTTTGGCCCTAGCGGGAGTCTCTCCTACGAGCAGTACTTC. It translates to CASSFGPSGSLSYEQYF.

Concerning this clone: This likely came from a read error, as a far larger clone is one base away. The CDR3 reads CASSLSGMNTEAFF. The CDR3 region has the DNA TGTGCCAGCAGCCTTTCCGGGATGAACACTGAAGCTTTCTTT. The chain employs TRBV11-3 and TRBJ1-1; the D is unclear. Germline CDR1 and CDR2: SGHNT and YENEEA. The CDR3 totals 14 residues. The V gene lost 5 bases and the J gene lost 0 bases, with 10 bases spanning the gap.

Note on this clone: A much larger clone lies a single base off, so this may be a read error. The rearrangement links TRBV28 to TRBJ1-2; 12 nucleotides match TRBD1. Germline loops: CDR1 MDHEN, CDR2 SYDVKM. The length of the CDR3 is 18 residues. The V and J ends lost 5 bases and 4 bases, in that order; junction bases with no gene match: 14. The CDR3 DNA reads TGTGCCAGCAGTCCTATCTACCGGGACAGGGGGCGAATCTATGGCTACACCTTC. Translating it yields CASSPIYRDRGRIYGYTF.

A note on this clone: Given a far larger clone just one base away, this is likely a sequencing read error. The chain employs TRBV6-5 and TRBJ1-1; TRBD1 might be the D (6 bases). This CDR3 contains 12 residues. The V gene's germline CDR1 is MNHEY and CDR2 SVGAGI. CDR3 sequence reads: CARRQGGTEAFF. The DNA of the CDR3 is TGTGCCCGCAGGCAAGGGGGCACTGAAGCTTTCTTT.

The chain links TRBV5-1 to TRBJ2-7; 7 bases agree with TRBD2. V dropped 0 bases and J dropped 5; count of bases not matched to a gene: 11. Germline CDR1 SGHRS, CDR2 YFSETQ. The CDR3 is 16 amino acids. This chain's CDR3 is CASSLGVAGTYHEQYF. The CDR3 nucleotides read TGCGCCAGCAGCTTGGGAGTAGCGGGTACGTACCACGAGCAGTACTTC. The whole variable domain, remainder taken from reference TRBV5-1 and TRBJ2-7, is KAGVTQTPRYLIKTRGQQVTLSCSPISGHRSVSWYQQTPGQGLQFLFEYFSETQRNKGNFPGRFSGRQFSNSRSEMNVSTLELGDSALYLCASSLGVAGTYHEQYFGPGTRLTVT.